Presented here are 2 T cell receptor beta chains from one specimen sequenced in a study of T-cell reconstitution after alpha-beta-depleted transplantation in children. TCRbeta library construction was performed incorporating unique molecular identifiers. TCRdb called the PCR reads again in MiXCR, with one record for every CDR3 protein. The table has roughly 420,000 distinct CDR3 sequences, roughly 16% seen once. Sequenced here: PBMCs, mostly from graft donor cells, sampled 360 days after TCRalphabeta/CD19-depleted stem cell transplant. The receptors were sampled from a boy under two years old who had a stem cell transplant for Wiskott-Aldrich syndrome, so the T cells may come from the graft donor.

This clonotype showed up just a few times. The chain joins TRBV20-1 to TRBJ1-6; the D gene is possibly TRBD1 (5 bases). Trimming took 3 bases from V and 7 from J, leaving 13 bases between them. CDR3 length: 14 amino acids. Per the germline V gene, CDR1 is DFQATT and CDR2 is SNEGSKA (reference sequence). This CDR3 is CSASVAGVNSPLHF. DNA for the CDR3: TGCAGTGCTAGTGTTGCGGGGGTCAATTCACCCCTCCACTTT.

This clonotype was seen more than once but under ten times. The chain is built from TRBV20-1 and TRBJ2-5, with 9 nucleotides matching TRBD2. The CDR3 sequence is 14 residues long. Trimming took 6 bases from V and 5 from J; bases not matched to a gene: 10. CDR1 and CDR2 from the germline V gene are DFQATT and SNEGSKA (reference sequence). CDR3 sequence (DNA): TGCAGTGCGGTTATTAGCGGGAGCAGGGAGACCCAGTACTTC. This gives the protein CSAVISGSRETQYF.